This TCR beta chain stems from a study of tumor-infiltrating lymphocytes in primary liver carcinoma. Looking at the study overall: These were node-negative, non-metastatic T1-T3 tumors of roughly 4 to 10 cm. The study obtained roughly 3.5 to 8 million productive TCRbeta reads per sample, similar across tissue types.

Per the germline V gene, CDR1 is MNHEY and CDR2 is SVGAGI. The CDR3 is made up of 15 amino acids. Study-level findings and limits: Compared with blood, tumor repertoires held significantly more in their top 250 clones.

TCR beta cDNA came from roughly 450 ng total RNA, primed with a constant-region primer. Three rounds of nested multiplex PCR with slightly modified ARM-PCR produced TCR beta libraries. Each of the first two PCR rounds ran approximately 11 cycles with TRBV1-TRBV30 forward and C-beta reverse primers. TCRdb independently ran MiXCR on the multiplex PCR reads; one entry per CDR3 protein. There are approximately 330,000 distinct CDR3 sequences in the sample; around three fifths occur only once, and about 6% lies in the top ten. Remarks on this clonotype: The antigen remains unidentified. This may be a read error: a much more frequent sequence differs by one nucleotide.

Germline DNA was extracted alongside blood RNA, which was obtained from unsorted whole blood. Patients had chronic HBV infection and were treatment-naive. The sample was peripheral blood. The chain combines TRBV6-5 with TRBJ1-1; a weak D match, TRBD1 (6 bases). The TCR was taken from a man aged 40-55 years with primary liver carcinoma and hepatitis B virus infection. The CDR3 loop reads CATSMGGQGTTEAFF. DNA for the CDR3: TGTGCCACCAGTATGGGAGGGCAGGGGACCACTGAAGCTTTCTTT.